What follows are 21 T cell receptor beta chains derived from one specimen sequenced in a study of CD8+ T cells in alopecia areata. Treatment defined: oral pan-JAK inhibitor, 5-10 mg twice daily. The authors extracted RNA and reverse transcribed it into cDNA as the sequencing template. Profiling relied on immunoSEQ multiplex PCR, and the TCRdb table lists in-frame clones only, not all of them. The sample holds around 150,000 clones, 60% seen once. The sample consisted of CD4+ T cells sorted from blood, taken at week 24, from a patient treated with tofacitinib. The receptors were gathered from a human donor with alopecia areata.

The rearrangement links TRBV4-1 to TRBJ2-7; D is ambiguous. The V end lost 4 bases, the J end lost 3 bases, and 16 bases lay between the germline ends. The CDR3 runs to 15 residues. The germline V gene encodes CDR1 MGHRA and CDR2 YSYEKL. Here the CDR3 reads CASSPLGNRGYEQYF. CDR3 nucleotides: TGCGCCAGCAGCCCCCTTGGGAACCGAGGCTACGAGCAGTACTTC.

This clone was counted a single time. The rearrangement uses TRBV4-1 and TRBJ1-5; no definite D call. From germline, CDR1 is MGHRA and CDR2 YSYEKL. The CDR3 has 15 amino acids. V was cut by 3 bases and J by 6 bases, with 15 bases left in between. The CDR3 nucleotides read TGCGCCAGCAGCCAGGCGGGCCCGGGCGGTCAGCCCCAGCATTTT. Protein: CASSQAGPGGQPQHF.

In this sample, this clone turned up many times. The gene calls are TRBV30 and TRBJ1-6; no firm D call. The CDR3 sequence is 12 residues long. The V end lost 3 bases, the J end lost 9 bases, and 9 bases lay between the germline ends. Germline V CDR1 and CDR2: GTSNPN, SVGIG (reference sequence). The CDR3 is CAWSPVGSPLHF. The CDR3, as DNA: TGTGCCTGGAGCCCGGTCGGTTCACCCCTCCACTTT.

J is TRBJ1-2 and V is TRBV5-1; 7 nucleotides line up with TRBD1. Germline V gene lookup returns CDR1 SGHRS and CDR2 YFSETQ. This CDR3 has 15 residues. Unmatched junction bases numbered 7, after V lost 3 bases and J lost 2 bases. This CDR3 reads CASSSGTAKNYGYTF. The CDR3 DNA is TGCGCCAGCAGCTCCGGGACAGCAAAAAACTATGGCTACACCTTC.

The table lists this clone with a few counts. The chain joins TRBV7-9 to TRBJ2-5; TRBD2 matches at 9 bases. Germline CDR1 SEHNR, CDR2 FQNEAQ (reference sequence). The trim removed 1 base at V and 5 bases at J, leaving 8 bases unmatched. CDR3 length: 16 amino acids. CDR3 residues: CASSLDAGLAAETQYF. The DNA for the CDR3 is TGTGCCAGCAGCTTAGACGCGGGACTAGCTGCGGAGACCCAGTACTTC. Together with reference TRBV7-9 and TRBJ2-5, the CDR3 gives the full variable domain: DTGVSQNPRHKITKRGQNVTFRCDPISEHNRLYWYRQTLGQGPEFLTYFQNEAQLEKSRLLSDRFSAERPKGSFSTLEIQRTEQGDSAMYLCASSLDAGLAAETQYFGPGTRLLVL.

The chain couples TRBV10-3 to TRBJ2-3, with 12 nucleotides matching TRBD1. Losses at the gene ends were 6 bases for V and 1 base for J; bases not matched to a gene: 5. The CDR3 is made up of 16 amino acids. Germline V gene data show CDR1 as ENHRY and CDR2 as SYGVKD. DNA of the CDR3: TGTGCCATCAGCGGGACAGGGGGCTTGGGCACAGATACGCAGTATTTT. Amino acids: CAISGTGGLGTDTQYF.

This clone was found a few times. In DNA form, the CDR3 reads TGTGCCAGCTCACCCCTAGACAGTTATGATGAGCAGTTCTTC. Protein sequence: CASSPLDSYDEQFF. The chain combines TRBV18 with TRBJ2-1; tentatively, D is TRBD1 (5 bases). The CDR3 has 14 residues. The V gene lost 3 bases and the J gene lost 8 bases, with 14 bases spanning the gap. In germline, CDR1 is KGHSH, CDR2 LQKENI.

The V gene is TRBV6-6, the J gene TRBJ1-2; unclear D gene. Germline loops: CDR1 MNHNY, CDR2 SVGAGI (reference sequence). Trimming took 5 bases from V and 4 from J, leaving 11 bases between them. The CDR3 is made up of 13 amino acids. DNA for the CDR3: TGTGCCAGCAGTGCCCCGGGCCCCTATGGCTACACCTTC. It translates to CASSAPGPYGYTF.

The chain combines TRBV5-1 with TRBJ1-1; TRBD1 aligns across 9 bases. V lost 0 bases and J lost 10; bases outside the gene matches: 1. Per germline, CDR1 SGHRS and CDR2 YFSETQ. The CDR3 totals 12 residues. CDR3 coding DNA: TGCGCCAGCAGCTTGGAGACAGGGGGAGCTTTCTTT. Translated, it gives CASSLETGGAFF. The variable domain in full, with the rest retrieved from reference TRBV5-1 and TRBJ1-1, is KAGVTQTPRYLIKTRGQQVTLSCSPISGHRSVSWYQQTPGQGLQFLFEYFSETQRNKGNFPGRFSGRQFSNSRSEMNVSTLELGDSALYLCASSLETGGAFFGQGTRLTVV.

The V and J genes are TRBV7-2 and TRBJ2-7, with D perhaps matching TRBD2 (6 bases). The CDR3 spans 15 residues. The germline V gene has CDR1 SGHTA and CDR2 FQGNSA. The ends were cut back, 0 bases at V and 1 base at J, with 10 bases in the middle. In DNA, the CDR3 is TGTGCCAGCAGCTTAGCGGGGGGTCGGTCCTACGAGCAGTACTTC. It encodes CASSLAGGRSYEQYF.

This clone was observed a few times. This sequence joins TRBV5-1 and TRBJ2-1, with D tentatively TRBD2 (6 bases). CDR1 is SGHRS, CDR2 YFSETQ, per germline. Trimming left V 4 bases short and J 6 bases short, with 17 bases between. The CDR3 sequence is 15 residues long. The CDR3 bases are TGCGCCAGCAGCGCGGGACCGCCTCCGGGCAATGAGCAGTTCTTC. Translation: CASSAGPPPGNEQFF.

The chain joins TRBV6-5 to TRBJ1-4; 7 positions agree with TRBD1. CDR1 and CDR2 from the germline V gene are MNHEY and SVGAGI. The junction had 7 bases not matched to a gene; V was cut back by 2 bases and J by 7 bases. This CDR3 has 15 residues. Here the CDR3 reads CASSYTQGGGEKLFF. The CDR3 DNA sequence: TGTGCCAGCAGTTACACTCAGGGGGGTGGTGAAAAACTGTTTTTT.

The chain carries TRBV6-1 and TRBJ1-1, with a tentative D call TRBD1 (5 bases). Germline V CDR1 and CDR2: MNHNS, SASEGT. This CDR3 comprises 14 residues. Trimming stripped 2 bases from V and 5 bases from J, with 12 bases between. In DNA, the CDR3 is TGTGCCAGCAGTGAATTCGGGGGGGAAACTGAAGCTTTCTTT. Protein: CASSEFGGETEAFF.

This chain uses TRBV7-9 with TRBJ1-2; 7 nucleotides match TRBD1. CDR3 length equals 18 residues. Germline V lookup: CDR1 SEHNR, CDR2 FQNEAQ (reference sequence). V lost 5 bases, J lost 3 bases, and 18 bases stayed unmatched. The CDR3 DNA follows: TGTGCCAGCAGCGAAAAGAGGGGACAGCTAGGGCGCCACTATGGCTACACCTTC. Encoded protein: CASSEKRGQLGRHYGYTF.

The rearrangement uses TRBV29-1 and TRBJ1-1; D gene ambiguous. The V gene's germline CDR1 is SQVTM and CDR2 ANQGSEA. The CDR3 has 13 residues. With 2 bases removed from V and 3 bases from J, the gap between germline ends came to 10 bases. The CDR3 coding sequence is TGCAGCGTTGAAAAGGAGAGGCACACTGAAGCTTTCTTT. This translates into CSVEKERHTEAFF.

Here the CDR3 DNA reads TGTGCCAGCAGCTACGGGGATAATAGCAATCAGCCCCAGCATTTT. It is translated as CASSYGDNSNQPQHF. The V call is TRBV7-9, the J call TRBJ1-5; D ambiguous. The CDR3 extends over 15 amino acids. With 4 bases removed from V and 0 bases from J, the gap between germline ends came to 10 bases. The germline V gene encodes CDR1 SEHNR and CDR2 FQNEAQ (reference sequence).

The J gene is TRBJ2-1, the V gene TRBV29-1; 11 bases line up with TRBD1. The CDR3 totals 14 residues. CDR1 SQVTM and CDR2 ANQGSEA come from the germline V gene. The V and J ends lost 6 bases and 3 bases, in that order; junction bases with no gene match: 4. CDR3: CSVGTGGGYNEQFF. For the CDR3, the DNA is TGCAGCGTCGGGACAGGGGGGGGCTACAATGAGCAGTTCTTC.

The chain uses TRBV10-3 and TRBJ2-6, with TRBD1 matching over 8 bases. V lost 6 bases and J lost 0; bases outside the gene matches: 7. The CDR3 loop spans 17 amino acids. CDR1 is ENHRY, CDR2 SYGVKD, per germline. CDR3 loop: CAISRDRSLSGANVLTF. In DNA form, the CDR3 reads TGTGCCATCAGCCGGGACAGGTCCCTCTCTGGGGCCAACGTCCTGACTTTC.

V and J are TRBV2 and TRBJ2-6; D gene uncertain. This CDR3 comprises 16 residues. V was trimmed by 0 bases and J by 2 bases, leaving 8 bases between them. Looked up from germline, CDR1 is SNHLY and CDR2 is FYNNEI. The chain's CDR3 is CASSEAGLAGANVLTF. The CDR3 coding sequence is TGTGCCAGCAGTGAAGCTGGGCTAGCTGGGGCCAACGTCCTGACTTTC.

This clone has only a few counts. The chain joins TRBV7-9 to TRBJ1-6; D is unresolved. The CDR3 covers 14 residues. Germline V gene sequence: CDR1 SEHNR, CDR2 FQNEAQ (reference sequence). Trimming left V 3 bases short and J 3 bases short, with 6 bases between. The CDR3 here is CASSLGNYNSPLHF. The CDR3 bases are TGTGCCAGCAGCTTGGGGAACTATAATTCACCCCTCCACTTT.

V gene TRBV30 combines with J gene TRBJ2-3; D unresolved. This CDR3 comprises 16 residues. Trimming shortened V by 3 bases and J by 3 bases, and 19 bases separated the two germline ends. Looked up from germline, CDR1 is GTSNPN and CDR2 is SVGIG (reference sequence). The CDR3 DNA sequence: TGTGCCTGGAGGACTCCCGCGATTATGACTACAGATACGCAGTATTTT. Protein product: CAWRTPAIMTTDTQYF.